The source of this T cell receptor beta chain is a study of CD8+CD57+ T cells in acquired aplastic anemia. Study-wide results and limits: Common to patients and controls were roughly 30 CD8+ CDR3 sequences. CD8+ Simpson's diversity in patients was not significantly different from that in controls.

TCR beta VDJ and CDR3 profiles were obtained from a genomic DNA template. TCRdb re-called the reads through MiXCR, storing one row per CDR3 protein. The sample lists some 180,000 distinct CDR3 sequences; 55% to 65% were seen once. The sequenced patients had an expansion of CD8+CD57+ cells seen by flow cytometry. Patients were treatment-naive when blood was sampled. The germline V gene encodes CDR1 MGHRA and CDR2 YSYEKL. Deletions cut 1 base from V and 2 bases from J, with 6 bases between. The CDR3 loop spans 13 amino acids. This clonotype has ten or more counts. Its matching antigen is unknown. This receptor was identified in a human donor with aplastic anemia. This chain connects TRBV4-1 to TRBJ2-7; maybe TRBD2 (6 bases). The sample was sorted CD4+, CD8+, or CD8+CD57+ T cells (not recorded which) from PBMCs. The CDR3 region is CASSQGGAYEQYF. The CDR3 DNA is TGCGCCAGCAGCCAAGGGGGGGCCTACGAGCAGTACTTC.